This T cell receptor beta chain emerged from a study of cytomegalovirus exposure and HLA in healthy donors. The study, taken as a whole, reports: TCR beta sequences numbering 15,000 to 20,000 were associated with HLA alleles at 0.05 false discovery rate in a later analysis. Productive status was seen about 87% or about 30% of the time for most TCR beta V segments in an earlier analysis. Across donors, sequencing depth was assumed by presence/absence analyses to be roughly uniform.

About this clone: Its target is unknown.

In germline, CDR1 is SGHKS, CDR2 YYEKEE (reference sequence). V gave up 0 bases and J gave up 1 base, with 14 bases separating them. The CDR3 length is 16 residues. In the PCR, 60 Vbeta and 13 Jbeta primers were used. TCRdb's copy holds only in-frame clones and misses some; the assay was immunoSEQ multiplex PCR. This sample carries some 150,000 clones, about 75% of them seen once, and the ten largest clones take 1.5% to 2%. Sequenced input: PBMCs. This TCR derives from a woman aged 30 to 39 in good health and CMV-seronegative. The genes are TRBV5-5 and TRBJ2-7; D might be TRBD1 (5 bases). CDR3 in amino acids: CASSLELTAFSYEQYF. For the CDR3, the DNA is TGTGCCAGCAGCTTGGAATTGACAGCCTTTTCCTACGAGCAGTACTTC.